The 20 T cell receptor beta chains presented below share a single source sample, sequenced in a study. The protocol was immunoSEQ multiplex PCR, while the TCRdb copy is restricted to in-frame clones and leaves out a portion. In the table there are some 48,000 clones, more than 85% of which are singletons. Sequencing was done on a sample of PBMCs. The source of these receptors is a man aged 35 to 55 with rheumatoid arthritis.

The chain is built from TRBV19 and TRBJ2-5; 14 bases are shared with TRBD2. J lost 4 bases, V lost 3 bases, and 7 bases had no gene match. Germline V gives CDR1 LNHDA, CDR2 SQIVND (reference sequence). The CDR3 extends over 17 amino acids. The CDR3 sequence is CASSIAGLAGVLETQYF. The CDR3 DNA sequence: TGTGCCAGTAGTATTGCGGGACTAGCGGGAGTGTTAGAGACCCAGTACTTC.

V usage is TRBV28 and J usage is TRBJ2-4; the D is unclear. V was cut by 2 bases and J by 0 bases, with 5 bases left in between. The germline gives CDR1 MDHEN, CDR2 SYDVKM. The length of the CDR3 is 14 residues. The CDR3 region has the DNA TGTGCCAGCAGTTTAAGGACAGCCAAAAACATTCAGTACTTC. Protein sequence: CASSLRTAKNIQYF.

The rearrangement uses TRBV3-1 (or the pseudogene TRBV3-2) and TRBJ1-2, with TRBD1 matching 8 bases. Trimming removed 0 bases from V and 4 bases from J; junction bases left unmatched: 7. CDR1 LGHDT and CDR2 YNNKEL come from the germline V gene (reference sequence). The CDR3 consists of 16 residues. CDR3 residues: CASSQDRTGFSYGYTF. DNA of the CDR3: TGTGCCAGCAGCCAAGATCGGACAGGGTTTAGCTATGGCTACACCTTC.

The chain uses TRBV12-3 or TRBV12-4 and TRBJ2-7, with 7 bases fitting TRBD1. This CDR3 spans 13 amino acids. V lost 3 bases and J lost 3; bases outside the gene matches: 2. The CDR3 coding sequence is TGTGCCAGCAGTTTGGGACAGAACTACGAGCAGTACTTC. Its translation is CASSLGQNYEQYF.

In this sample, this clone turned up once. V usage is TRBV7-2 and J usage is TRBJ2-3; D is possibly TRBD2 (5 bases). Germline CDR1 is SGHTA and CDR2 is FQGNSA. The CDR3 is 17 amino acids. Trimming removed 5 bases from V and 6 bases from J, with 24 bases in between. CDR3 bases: TGTGCCAGCAGCCCCCGAGGTCCGGCTAGCATATGGGATACGCAGTATTTT. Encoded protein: CASSPRGPASIWDTQYF.

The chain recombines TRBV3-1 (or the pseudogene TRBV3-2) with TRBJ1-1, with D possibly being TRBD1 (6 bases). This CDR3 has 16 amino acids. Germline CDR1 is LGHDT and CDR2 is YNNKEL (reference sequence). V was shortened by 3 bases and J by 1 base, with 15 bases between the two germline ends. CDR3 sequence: CASSHGGGQQNTEAFF. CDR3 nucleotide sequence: TGTGCCAGCAGCCATGGGGGGGGGCAGCAGAACACTGAAGCTTTCTTT.

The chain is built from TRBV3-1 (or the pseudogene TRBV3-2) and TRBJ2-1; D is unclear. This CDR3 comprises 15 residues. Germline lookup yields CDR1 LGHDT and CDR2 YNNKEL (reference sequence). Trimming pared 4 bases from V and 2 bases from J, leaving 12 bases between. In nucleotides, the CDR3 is TGTGCCAGCAGCCTCTCTGGCGGAACCTACAATGAGCAGTTCTTC. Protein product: CASSLSGGTYNEQFF.

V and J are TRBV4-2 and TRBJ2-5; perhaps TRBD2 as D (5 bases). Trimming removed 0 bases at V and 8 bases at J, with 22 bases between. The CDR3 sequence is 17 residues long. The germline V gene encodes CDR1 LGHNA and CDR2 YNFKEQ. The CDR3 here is CASSQEEADLRSGTQYF. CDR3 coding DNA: TGTGCCAGCAGCCAAGAAGAAGCGGACTTACGAAGTGGCACCCAGTACTTC.

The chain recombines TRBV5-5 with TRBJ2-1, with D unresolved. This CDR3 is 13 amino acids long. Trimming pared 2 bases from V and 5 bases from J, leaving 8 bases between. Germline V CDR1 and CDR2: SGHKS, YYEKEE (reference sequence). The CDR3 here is CASSFGRNNEQFF. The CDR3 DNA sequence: TGTGCCAGCAGCTTTGGACGAAACAATGAGCAGTTCTTC.

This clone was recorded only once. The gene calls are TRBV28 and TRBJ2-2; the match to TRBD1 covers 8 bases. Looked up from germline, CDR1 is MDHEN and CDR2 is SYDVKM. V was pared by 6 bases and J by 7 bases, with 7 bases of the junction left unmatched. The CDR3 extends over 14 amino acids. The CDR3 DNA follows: TGTGCCAGCAGGGTGGACAGGGATATCGGGGAGCTGTTTTTT. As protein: CASRVDRDIGELFF. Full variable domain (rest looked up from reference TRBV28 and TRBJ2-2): DVKVTQSSRYLVKRTGEKVFLECVQDMDHENMFWYRQDPGLGLRLIYFSYDVKMKEKGDIPEGYSVSREKKERFSLILESASTNQTSMYLCASRVDRDIGELFFGEGSRLTVL.

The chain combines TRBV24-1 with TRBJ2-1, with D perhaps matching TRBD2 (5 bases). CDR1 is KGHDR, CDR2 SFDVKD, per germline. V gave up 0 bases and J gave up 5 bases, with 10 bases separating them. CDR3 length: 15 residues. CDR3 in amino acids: CATSDLRRADNEQFF. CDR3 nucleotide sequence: TGTGCCACCAGTGATTTGCGGCGGGCGGACAATGAGCAGTTCTTC.

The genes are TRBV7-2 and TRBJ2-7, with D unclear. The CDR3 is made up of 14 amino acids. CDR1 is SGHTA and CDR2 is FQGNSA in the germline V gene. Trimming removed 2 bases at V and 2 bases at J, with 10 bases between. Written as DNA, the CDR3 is TGTGCCAGCAGCTTATTCGCAGACACCTACGAGCAGTACTTC. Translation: CASSLFADTYEQYF.

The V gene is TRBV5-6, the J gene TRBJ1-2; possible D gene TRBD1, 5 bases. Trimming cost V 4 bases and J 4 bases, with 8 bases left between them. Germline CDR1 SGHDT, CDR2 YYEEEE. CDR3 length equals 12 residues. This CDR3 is CASSAGPYGYTF. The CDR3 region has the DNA TGTGCCAGCAGCGCGGGACCCTATGGCTACACCTTC.

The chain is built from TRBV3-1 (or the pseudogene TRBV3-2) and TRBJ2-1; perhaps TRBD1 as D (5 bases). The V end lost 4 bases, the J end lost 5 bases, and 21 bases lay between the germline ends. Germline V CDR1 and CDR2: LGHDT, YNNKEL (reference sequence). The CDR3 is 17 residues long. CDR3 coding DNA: TGTGCCAGCAGCCCCAGCCGCTTAGCAGGGTCCAACAATGAGCAGTTCTTC. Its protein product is CASSPSRLAGSNNEQFF.

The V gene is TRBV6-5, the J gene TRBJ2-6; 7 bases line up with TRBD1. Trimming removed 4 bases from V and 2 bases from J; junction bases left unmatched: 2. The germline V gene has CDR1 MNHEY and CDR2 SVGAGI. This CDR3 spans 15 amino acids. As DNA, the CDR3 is TGTGCCAGCAGTTCGCAGGGGGCTGGGGCCAACGTCCTGACTTTC. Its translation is CASSSQGAGANVLTF.

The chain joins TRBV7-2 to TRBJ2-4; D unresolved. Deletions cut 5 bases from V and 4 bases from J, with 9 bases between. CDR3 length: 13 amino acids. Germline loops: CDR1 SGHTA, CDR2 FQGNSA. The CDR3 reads CASSLSFKNIQYF. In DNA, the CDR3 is TGTGCCAGCAGCCTATCTTTTAAAAACATTCAGTACTTC.

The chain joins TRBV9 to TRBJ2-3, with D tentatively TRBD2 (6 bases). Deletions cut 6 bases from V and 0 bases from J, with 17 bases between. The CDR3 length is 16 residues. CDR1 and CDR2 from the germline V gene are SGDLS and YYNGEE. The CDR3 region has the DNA TGTGCCAGCAACGCCGGGACTCGACAAAGCACAGATACGCAGTATTTT. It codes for CASNAGTRQSTDTQYF.

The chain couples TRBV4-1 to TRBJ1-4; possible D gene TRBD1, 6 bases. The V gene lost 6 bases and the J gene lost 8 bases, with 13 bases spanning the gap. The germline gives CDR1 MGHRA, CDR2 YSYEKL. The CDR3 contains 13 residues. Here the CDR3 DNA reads TGCGCCAGCAGAGGGGGGGTTCGGGAAAAACTGTTTTTT. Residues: CASRGGVREKLFF.

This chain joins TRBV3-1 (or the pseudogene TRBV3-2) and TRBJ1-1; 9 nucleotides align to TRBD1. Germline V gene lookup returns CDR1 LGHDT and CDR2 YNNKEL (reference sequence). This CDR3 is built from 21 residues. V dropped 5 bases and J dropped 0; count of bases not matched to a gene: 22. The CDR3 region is CASSGIKLPGQGPSLNTEAFF. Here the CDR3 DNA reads TGTGCCAGCAGCGGAATAAAACTTCCGGGACAGGGCCCTTCCTTGAACACTGAAGCTTTCTTT.

As DNA, the CDR3 is TGTGCCACCAGCCCGGGCCCTAGCTCTGGAAACACCATATATTTT. Protein product: CATSPGPSSGNTIYF. The chain has TRBV15 and TRBJ1-3; the D is unclear. V was shortened by 5 bases and J by 0 bases, with 11 bases between the two germline ends. CDR1 and CDR2 from the germline V gene are LNHNV and YYDKDF (reference sequence). This CDR3 is built from 15 residues.